This passage covers 27 T cell receptor beta chains from one sample sequenced in a study of T cells in localized non-small cell lung cancer. Assay used: immunoSEQ multiplex PCR; TCRdb lists only in-frame clones, some missing. The sample lists 960 or so clones; roughly 20% were seen once. The sample consisted of normal lung tissue next to the tumor, taken before any cancer treatment. These receptors were obtained from a male donor aged 60 or older with stage III lung adenocarcinoma.

Only a few counts were recorded for this clone. The J gene is TRBJ2-1, the V gene TRBV9; TRBD1 matches at 8 bases. Germline loops: CDR1 SGDLS, CDR2 YYNGEE. The V and J ends lost 0 bases and 2 bases, in that order; junction bases with no gene match: 1. The CDR3 loop spans 15 amino acids. The CDR3 loop reads CASSVDRGTYNEQFF. The CDR3 coding sequence is TGTGCCAGCAGCGTAGACAGGGGGACCTACAATGAGCAGTTCTTC.

V is TRBV6-8 and J is TRBJ2-1; 7 nucleotides line up with TRBD2. Trimming removed 5 bases from V and 9 bases from J; junction bases left unmatched: 13. CDR3 length equals 15 residues. Germline V gene lookup returns CDR1 MNHGY and CDR2 SAAAGT. CDR3 in amino acids: CASSQTSWGSGEQFF. The DNA for the CDR3 is TGTGCCAGCAGTCAGACTAGCTGGGGGAGTGGTGAGCAGTTCTTC.

This clone was observed a few times. The chain combines TRBV16 with TRBJ1-2; unclear D gene. This CDR3 has 16 amino acids. The germline V gene has CDR1 KGHSY and CDR2 FQNENV. V shed 4 bases and J shed 7 bases, with 22 bases lying between them. The CDR3: CASSRQQSDRVSGYTF. The CDR3 region has the DNA TGTGCCAGCAGCCGACAACAATCGGACCGCGTAAGTGGCTACACCTTC.

This chain uses TRBV25-1 with TRBJ1-6; D is perhaps TRBD1 (5 bases). Per the germline V gene, CDR1 is MGHDK and CDR2 is SYGVNS. V gave up 6 bases and J gave up 10 bases, with 13 bases separating them. The CDR3 loop spans 13 amino acids. CDR3 protein: CASRRGTDSPLHF. The CDR3 DNA reads TGTGCCAGCAGAAGGGGAACAGACTCACCCCTCCACTTT.

This clone rates as large. The rearrangement links TRBV28 to TRBJ1-5; possible D gene TRBD1, 6 bases. The CDR3 covers 12 residues. The germline V gene has CDR1 MDHEN and CDR2 SYDVKM. With 7 bases removed from V and 11 bases from J, the gap between germline ends came to 15 bases. CDR3 sequence reads: CASTAMRGAQHF. In nucleotides, the CDR3 is TGTGCCAGCACGGCGATGAGGGGGGCCCAGCATTTT.

The chain links TRBV11-3 to TRBJ2-5; TRBD1 is a possible D gene (5 bases). The CDR3 is 15 residues long. CDR1 and CDR2 (germline): SGHNT, YENEEA. Trimming removed 3 bases from V and 4 bases from J, with 15 bases in between. Written as DNA, the CDR3 is TGTGCCAGCAGCTTGGTGCAGGGCCAGGCAGAGACCCAGTACTTC. Its protein is CASSLVQGQAETQYF.

The sample holds a few counts of this clone. Here the CDR3 DNA reads TGTGCCACCAGCAGAGATACTCCTGAAAGTGCGGCCTCTGGGGCCAACGTCCTGACTTTC. Its protein product is CATSRDTPESAASGANVLTF. V and J are TRBV15 and TRBJ2-6; D not certain. Germline CDR1 reads LNHNV; CDR2 reads YYDKDF (reference sequence). The CDR3 is 20 amino acids. The ends were cut back, 0 bases at V and 0 bases at J, with 18 bases in the middle.

The J gene is TRBJ1-2, the V gene TRBV6-8; the D gene is possibly TRBD1 (6 bases). The V end lost 5 bases, the J end lost 4 bases, and 17 bases lay between the germline ends. Germline V gene lookup returns CDR1 MNHGY and CDR2 SAAAGT. The CDR3 loop spans 15 amino acids. Here the CDR3 DNA reads TGTGCCAGCAGTCCTAGTAGAACAGGGTCCTATGGCTACACCTTC. Translation gives CASSPSRTGSYGYTF.

This clone is labeled as medium-sized. The V call is TRBV5-5, the J call TRBJ1-2; D is unresolved. In germline, CDR1 is SGHKS, CDR2 YYEKEE (reference sequence). This CDR3 spans 14 amino acids. The V gene lost 2 bases and the J gene lost 3 bases, with 11 bases spanning the gap. The CDR3 DNA sequence: TGTGCCAGCAGCTTAACTGGGCTGGACTATGGCTACACCTTC. It is translated as CASSLTGLDYGYTF.

The chain uses TRBV6-8 and TRBJ2-3, with no clear D. The CDR3 is 13 residues long. From germline, CDR1 is MNHGY and CDR2 SAAAGT. V lost 5 bases and J lost 5, with 11 bases in between. In DNA, the CDR3 is TGTGCCAGCAGTACAACACTGGTAGATACGCAGTATTTT. Protein sequence: CASSTTLVDTQYF.

This clone was seen a handful of times. The rearrangement links TRBV6-8 to TRBJ1-5; D not resolved. Trimming took off 3 bases at V and 0 bases at J, with 3 bases between the two ends. This CDR3 contains 13 residues. CDR1 and CDR2 from the germline V gene are MNHGY and SAAAGT. The CDR3 sequence: CASSYNSNQPQHF. As DNA, the CDR3 is TGTGCCAGCAGTTATAATAGCAATCAGCCCCAGCATTTT.

This chain uses TRBV1 with TRBJ2-1; TRBD2, the table's D call, was not compared with the DNA. TRBV1 is flagged as a pseudogene. The CDR3 runs to 17 residues. The CDR3, as DNA: TGCACCAGCAGCCAGGATTCCGGGACTAGAAAAAACAATGAGCAGTTCTTC. This encodes CTSSQDSGTRKNNEQFF.

Relative to its sample, this clone is medium-sized. The chain uses TRBV6-8 and TRBJ1-3; tentatively, D is TRBD1 (5 bases). V lost 5 bases and J lost 5, with 10 bases in between. CDR3 length equals 13 residues. Germline-derived CDR1 and CDR2 are MNHGY and SAAAGT. In DNA, the CDR3 is TGTGCCAGCAGTGATCCGGGGCGAAACACCATATATTTT. Its translation is CASSDPGRNTIYF.

The V call is TRBV5-1, the J call TRBJ1-1; 7 positions match TRBD1. The CDR3 is made up of 15 amino acids. V lost 4 bases and J lost 2; bases outside the gene matches: 8. Germline CDR1 reads SGHRS; CDR2 reads YFSETQ. CDR3 protein: CASSEQGHPNTEAFF. In DNA, the CDR3 is TGCGCCAGCAGCGAACAGGGGCACCCTAACACTGAAGCTTTCTTT.

This clone has just a few counts. This chain uses TRBV9 with TRBJ2-7; no firm D call. The V end lost 7 bases, the J end lost 6 bases, and 14 bases lay between the germline ends. This CDR3 spans 12 amino acids. The germline V gene encodes CDR1 SGDLS and CDR2 YYNGEE. CDR3 region: CASSASGVEQYF. The DNA of the CDR3 is TGTGCCAGCTCCGCCTCGGGCGTCGAGCAGTACTTC.

Judged by abundance, this clone is large. The rearrangement links TRBV10-3 to TRBJ2-1; no clear D gene. The CDR3 totals 13 residues. The ends were cut back, 0 bases at V and 7 bases at J, with 7 bases in the middle. Germline V gives CDR1 ENHRY, CDR2 SYGVKD. This CDR3 reads CAISESVENEQFF. CDR3 in DNA: TGTGCCATCAGTGAGTCAGTTGAGAATGAGCAGTTCTTC.

This clone ranks as medium-sized. The rearrangement joins TRBV6-8 to TRBJ1-2; 9 bases align to TRBD1. V shed 7 bases and J 4 bases; nucleotides not matched to a gene: 4. CDR1 and CDR2 (germline): MNHGY, SAAAGT. CDR3 size: 13 residues. The DNA of the CDR3 is TGTGCCAGCAAGGAGACAGGGGGCTATGGCTACACCTTC. Translation: CASKETGGYGYTF.

V usage is TRBV5-1 and J usage is TRBJ1-1, with D unclear. The CDR3 runs to 14 residues. CDR1 is SGHRS, CDR2 YFSETQ, per germline. Between the trimmed V and J ends, which lost 0 bases and 4 bases, there was a span of 10 bases. The chain's CDR3 is CASSLGEGVTEAFF. In nucleotides, the CDR3 is TGCGCCAGCAGCTTGGGGGAGGGAGTCACTGAAGCTTTCTTT.

V and J are TRBV19 and TRBJ1-1; TRBD1 matches 8 bases. The V gene's germline CDR1 is LNHDA and CDR2 SQIVND (reference sequence). The J segment lost 6 bases and the V segment lost 7 bases, leaving 10 bases of the junction unmatched. The CDR3 has 14 residues. DNA for the CDR3: TGTGCCAGTACCATCGGACAGGGAACAGCTGAAGCTTTCTTT. Translated: CASTIGQGTAEAFF.

This clone was seen a handful of times. V is TRBV5-1 and J is TRBJ1-5; possibly TRBD1 for D (6 bases). Trimming left V 4 bases short and J 4 bases short, with 15 bases between. The germline gives CDR1 SGHRS, CDR2 YFSETQ. The CDR3 covers 15 residues. CDR3 sequence: CASSPGTQPNQPQHF. CDR3 nucleotide sequence: TGCGCCAGCAGCCCTGGGACACAACCGAATCAGCCCCAGCATTTT. Combining the CDR3 with reference TRBV5-1 and TRBJ1-5 gives the whole variable domain KAGVTQTPRYLIKTRGQQVTLSCSPISGHRSVSWYQQTPGQGLQFLFEYFSETQRNKGNFPGRFSGRQFSNSRSEMNVSTLELGDSALYLCASSPGTQPNQPQHFGDGTRLSIL.

In its sample, this clone was seen a few times. The chain uses TRBV9 and TRBJ1-6; D call uncertain. V was pared by 2 bases and J by 10 bases, with 10 bases between. This CDR3 comprises 13 residues. The germline CDR1 and CDR2 sequences are SGDLS and YYNGEE. CDR3 nucleotides: TGTGCCAGCAGCGTCTCGGGCAAATCACCCCTCCACTTT. Amino acids: CASSVSGKSPLHF. Complete variable domain (other parts from reference TRBV9 and TRBJ1-6): DSGVTQTPKHLITATGQRVTLRCSPRSGDLSVYWYQQSLDQGLQFLIQYYNGEERAKGNILERFSAQQFPDLHSELNLSSLELGDSALYFCASSVSGKSPLHFGNGTRLTVT.

The chain has TRBV30 and TRBJ2-3; the match to TRBD2 covers 10 bases. The CDR3 runs to 14 residues. The V and J ends lost 5 bases and 4 bases, in that order; junction bases with no gene match: 6. Germline assignment: CDR1 GTSNPN and CDR2 SVGIG (reference sequence). This CDR3 reads CAWARLAGSDTQYF. The CDR3 DNA follows: TGTGCCTGGGCGCGACTAGCGGGTTCAGATACGCAGTATTTT. Full variable domain (outside the CDR3, taken from reference TRBV30 and TRBJ2-3): SQTIHQWPATLVQPVGSPLSLECTVEGTSNPNLYWYRQAAGRGLQLLFYSVGIGQISSEVPQNLSASRPQDRQFILSSKKLLLSDSGFYLCAWARLAGSDTQYFGPGTRLTVL.

Of note for this clone: Other DNA variants within this sample encode the same CDR3. The gene calls are TRBV19 and TRBJ1-1, with D maybe TRBD1 (6 bases). Germline V gene lookup returns CDR1 LNHDA and CDR2 SQIVND (reference sequence). The CDR3 loop spans 13 amino acids. The germline V and J ends were trimmed by 5 bases and 2 bases, with 9 bases remaining between them. CDR3 sequence reads: CASSLQGNTEAFF. In DNA, the CDR3 is TGTGCCAGTAGTTTACAGGGTAACACTGAAGCTTTCTTT.

This clone occurred a few times. The chain has TRBV12-5 and TRBJ1-2; a weak D match, TRBD1 (6 bases). Germline V gene sequence: CDR1 LGHNT, CDR2 FRNRAP. The CDR3 length is 13 residues. CDR3 DNA: TGTGCCAGCACCGCACAGGGAAACTATGGCTACACCTTC. This gives the protein CASTAQGNYGYTF.

This clone was seen a handful of times. The chain employs TRBV6-8 and TRBJ1-4; D unclear. V was pared by 10 bases and J by 11 bases, with 23 bases between. CDR1 is MNHGY and CDR2 is SAAAGT in the germline V gene. The CDR3 loop spans 14 amino acids. DNA for the CDR3: TGTGCCATCTCAGCCATTGCCCGGGAAGGGAAACTGTTTTTT. Translating it yields CAISAIAREGKLFF.

This clone showed up just a few times. The chain has TRBV11-3 and TRBJ1-4; possibly TRBD1 for D (5 bases). The germline CDR1 and CDR2 sequences are SGHNT and YENEEA. The length of the CDR3 is 16 residues. Trimming cost V 3 bases and J 4 bases, with 15 bases left between them. The DNA for the CDR3 is TGTGCCAGCAGCTTGGGCTCCCGGGGCCATAATGAAAAACTGTTTTTT. It translates to CASSLGSRGHNEKLFF. The complete variable domain, with remaining parts taken from reference TRBV11-3 and TRBJ1-4, reads EAGVVQSPRYKIIEKKQPVAFWCNPISGHNTLYWYLQNLGQGPELLIRYENEEAVDDSQLPKDRFSAERLKGVDSTLKIQPAELGDSAVYLCASSLGSRGHNEKLFFGSGTQLSVL.

The chain is built from TRBV5-1 and TRBJ2-3, with 8 bases matching TRBD2. The ends lost 0 bases at V and 4 bases at J; junction bases unmatched: 1. This CDR3 region has 14 residues. Germline V gene sequence: CDR1 SGHRS, CDR2 YFSETQ. CDR3 sequence reads: CASSLGLASDTQYF. The CDR3 region has the DNA TGCGCCAGCAGCTTGGGACTAGCGTCAGATACGCAGTATTTT.